The present T cell receptor (beta chain) was sequenced within a study of T cells and Merkel cell carcinoma outcomes (dated by TCRdb to 2018 to 2020). As for the study more broadly: The study examined the tumor T-cell repertoire together with T-cell density as predictors of clinical outcome in patients with Merkel cell carcinoma. The study at large found these results: Clinical outcomes in Merkel cell carcinoma patients were reported to be predicted by T-cell repertoire features combined with T-cell density.

The samples were obtained from people who had Merkel cell carcinoma. Concerning this clone itself: The target of this receptor is not known. Per-nucleotide qualities are absent, and no much larger clonotype sits a single base away.

The library was generated by the immunoSEQ multiplex PCR assay. The table comes from immuneACCESS by way of TCRdb, which keeps in-frame sequences with V and J called. Part of the clones is missing from these tables; in studies checked, under half for an unresolved V gene and the rest for unknown reasons. The sample table contains 8,500 to 10,000 clones; only one count was recorded for around 80% of them. The top ten constitute 2% to 3% of the sample. Reading the germline V gene gives CDR1 SGHTA and CDR2 FQGNSA. The CDR3 runs 14 residues from the cysteine to the phenylalanine. The retained sequence is limited to the CDR3, 42 bases, with the frame set at the first base. Germline trimming: 6 bases from V, 0 bases from J; junction bases outside gene matches: 3.

This receptor was obtained from a human donor with Merkel cell carcinoma. The sequenced sample consisted of tumor tissue from Merkel cell carcinoma. In this chain, TRBV7-2 is recombined with TRBJ2-3; TRBD1 agrees with 7 junctional bases. The bases read TGTGCCAGCAGAAGGGACAGAAGCACAGATACGCAGTATTTT. Its coded protein is CASRRDRSTDTQYF.